A single sample gave rise to the 18 T cell receptor beta chains below, sequenced in a study of patients and donors after allogeneic stem cell transplantation. TCRdb re-called the RT-PCR reads with MiXCR, one entry per CDR3 protein. The table records about 960,000 distinct CDR3 sequences, about 20% of them present only once. The sequencing sample was made of blood, either unsorted or a sorted T cell fraction (not recorded which). These receptors all come from a human donor who was either an allogeneic HSCT recipient or a stem cell or donor lymphocyte infusion donor (not recorded which). It is not recorded whose cells these are; they may come from a transplant donor.

The V and J genes are TRBV4-1 and TRBJ2-7; TRBD2 aligns across 8 bases. With V trimmed by 7 bases and J by 3 bases, 8 bases remained unmatched. This CDR3 is built from 14 residues. Per the germline V gene, CDR1 is MGHRA and CDR2 is YSYEKL. The CDR3, as DNA: TGCGCCAGCACCCAGCGGGAGAATCGCTACGAGCAGTACTTC. This sequence encodes CASTQRENRYEQYF.

The chain carries TRBV5-1 and TRBJ2-1; 8 nucleotides line up with TRBD2. This CDR3 is built from 15 residues. The germline CDR1 and CDR2 sequences are SGHRS and YFSETQ. V trimming: 5 bases; J trimming: 4 bases; junction bases outside the gene matches: 8. The CDR3 nucleotides read TGCGCCAGCAGGCGGAGCGGGAGTGAATACAATGAGCAGTTCTTC. It translates to CASRRSGSEYNEQFF.

The chain has TRBV12-3 or TRBV12-4 and TRBJ2-4; D is uncertain. Trimming removed 4 bases at V and 3 bases at J, with 10 bases between. The CDR3 length is 14 residues. The CDR3 sequence is CASSYNVGKNIQYF. CDR3 nucleotide sequence: TGTGCCAGCAGTTACAACGTGGGCAAAAACATTCAGTACTTC.

This clonotype has more than one count but fewer than ten. This sequence joins TRBV6-2 or TRBV6-3 and TRBJ2-7, with D perhaps TRBD2 (7 bases). CDR3 length equals 15 residues. Germline V CDR1 and CDR2: MNHEY, SVGEGT. V dropped 7 bases and J dropped 0 bases, with 16 bases sitting between them. The CDR3 DNA follows: TGTGCCAGCATAGTGGGGGGCGGGAGCTCCTACGAGCAGTACTTC. It codes for CASIVGGGSSYEQYF.

V usage is TRBV6-1 and J usage is TRBJ1-5; D might be TRBD1 (5 bases). V lost 6 bases, J lost 7 bases, and 13 bases lay in between. This CDR3 contains 13 residues. The germline V gene encodes CDR1 MNHNS and CDR2 SASEGT. The CDR3 here is CASRVGVRQPQHF. CDR3 in DNA: TGTGCCAGCAGGGTAGGGGTGAGGCAGCCCCAGCATTTT.

The sample holds a few counts of this clonotype. V and J are TRBV27 and TRBJ2-5; D is perhaps TRBD1 or TRBD2 (5 bases each). The CDR3 has 14 residues. Germline V gives CDR1 MNHEY, CDR2 SMNVEV (reference sequence). Trimming pared 7 bases from V and 5 bases from J, leaving 17 bases between. The CDR3 nucleotides read TGTGCCAGCACCCCCCGGGGCGTGAGGGAGACCCAGTACTTC. Its translation is CASTPRGVRETQYF.

J is TRBJ2-5 and V is TRBV27; 9 nucleotides align to TRBD1. V trimming: 7 bases; J trimming: 5 bases; junction bases outside the gene matches: 11. Germline V gives CDR1 MNHEY, CDR2 SMNVEV (reference sequence). The length of the CDR3 is 15 residues. CDR3 in amino acids: CASKTGGLRAETQYF. CDR3 bases: TGTGCCAGCAAGACAGGGGGACTAAGGGCGGAGACCCAGTACTTC.

This clonotype has just a few counts. The chain is built from TRBV2 and TRBJ2-5; TRBD2 is a possible D gene (6 bases). CDR3 length: 17 residues. Germline V CDR1 and CDR2: SNHLY, FYNNEI. For the CDR3, the DNA is TGTGCAAGCGGTTCCGGGACTCGGAGGGTGTACCAAGAGACCCAGTACTTC. Its protein product is CASGSGTRRVYQETQYF.

The chain combines TRBV20-1 with TRBJ2-1, with TRBD2 as a possible D gene (7 bases). The germline CDR1 and CDR2 sequences are DFQATT and SNEGSKA (reference sequence). V was shortened by 0 bases and J by 8 bases, with 20 bases between the two germline ends. There are 16 residues in the CDR3. The CDR3 reads CSARDRGGVWVHEQFF. The CDR3 nucleotides are TGCAGTGCTAGAGATCGAGGGGGGGTCTGGGTGCATGAGCAGTTCTTC.

This clonotype was seen a handful of times. The chain links TRBV12-5 to TRBJ1-6; 7 bases agree with TRBD1. The CDR3 length is 17 residues. Germline CDR1 reads LGHNT; CDR2 reads FRNRAP. The V segment lost 2 bases and the J segment 4 bases; nucleotides outside the gene matches: 8. The CDR3 DNA sequence: TGTGCTAGTGGTTTGCTGGCGGGACAGTATTATAATTCACCCCTCCACTTT. Its protein product is CASGLLAGQYYNSPLHF.

The V and J genes are TRBV15 and TRBJ2-3; a possible D gene is TRBD2 (5 bases). Germline values: CDR1 LNHNV, CDR2 YYDKDF (reference sequence). Trimming stripped 5 bases from V and 0 bases from J, with 6 bases between. The CDR3 is made up of 13 amino acids. In DNA, the CDR3 is TGTGCCACCAGCCGGACTAGCACAGATACGCAGTATTTT. Residues: CATSRTSTDTQYF.

This clonotype showed up many times. This chain joins TRBV6-5 and TRBJ1-2, with D hard to call. Germline CDR1 MNHEY, CDR2 SVGAGI. There are 12 residues in the CDR3. Trimming took off 6 bases at V and 2 bases at J, with 7 bases between the two ends. For the CDR3, the DNA is TGTGCCAGCAGCTTCCAGAACTATGGCTACACCTTC. Translated: CASSFQNYGYTF.

This rearrangement joins TRBV7-2 to TRBJ1-2; the D is unclear. CDR1 and CDR2 (germline): SGHTA, FQGNSA. Trimming took 1 base from V and 8 from J, leaving 14 bases between them. This CDR3 spans 14 amino acids. The DNA of the CDR3 is TGTGCCAGCAGCTTAGATGGTTGGCCCCGGGGCTACACCTTC. Translated: CASSLDGWPRGYTF.

V usage is TRBV3-1 and J usage is TRBJ2-3; 14 positions match TRBD2. This CDR3 has 15 residues. Germline trimming cut 7 bases from V and 5 bases from J; bases unmatched to any gene: 5. The germline CDR1 and CDR2 sequences are LGHDT and YNNKEL (reference sequence). This CDR3 is CASTPGLAGGDTQYF. Written as DNA, the CDR3 is TGTGCCAGCACCCCCGGACTAGCGGGGGGAGATACGCAGTATTTT.

The rearrangement uses TRBV20-1 and TRBJ1-5, with D perhaps TRBD1 (5 bases). Germline lookup yields CDR1 DFQATT and CDR2 SNEGSKA (reference sequence). V was pared by 2 bases and J by 0 bases, with 11 bases between. There are 15 residues in the CDR3. The CDR3 DNA is TGCAGTGCTAGATATCAGGGATATAGCAATCAGCCCCAGCATTTT. The encoded protein is CSARYQGYSNQPQHF.

The V gene is TRBV6-2 or TRBV6-3, the J gene TRBJ1-2, with D hard to call. Trimming cost V 4 bases and J 4 bases, with 13 bases left between them. The CDR3 spans 14 residues. Germline assignment: CDR1 MNHEY and CDR2 SVGEGT. The CDR3 nucleotides are TGTGCCAGCAGTTCACCTCCGCCGTCCTATGGCTACACCTTC. Protein product: CASSSPPPSYGYTF.

The table lists this clonotype with many counts. The chain recombines TRBV2 with TRBJ2-2, with 7 positions matching TRBD1. The CDR3 is 15 amino acids. The V segment lost 6 bases and the J segment 4 bases; nucleotides outside the gene matches: 8. Germline assignment: CDR1 SNHLY and CDR2 FYNNEI. The CDR3 sequence: CASSPGTARTGELFF. The CDR3 DNA reads TGTGCCAGCAGCCCCGGGACAGCACGCACCGGGGAGCTGTTTTTT.

This clonotype is a singleton in its sample. This rearrangement joins TRBV27 to TRBJ2-7; D gene ambiguous. Germline V gives CDR1 MNHEY, CDR2 SMNVEV (reference sequence). V was cut by 5 bases and J by 2 bases, with 16 bases left in between. The CDR3 sequence is 15 residues long. CDR3 sequence reads: CASSLTPYTTYEQYF. CDR3 coding DNA: TGTGCCAGCAGTCTCACCCCCTACACAACCTACGAGCAGTACTTC.